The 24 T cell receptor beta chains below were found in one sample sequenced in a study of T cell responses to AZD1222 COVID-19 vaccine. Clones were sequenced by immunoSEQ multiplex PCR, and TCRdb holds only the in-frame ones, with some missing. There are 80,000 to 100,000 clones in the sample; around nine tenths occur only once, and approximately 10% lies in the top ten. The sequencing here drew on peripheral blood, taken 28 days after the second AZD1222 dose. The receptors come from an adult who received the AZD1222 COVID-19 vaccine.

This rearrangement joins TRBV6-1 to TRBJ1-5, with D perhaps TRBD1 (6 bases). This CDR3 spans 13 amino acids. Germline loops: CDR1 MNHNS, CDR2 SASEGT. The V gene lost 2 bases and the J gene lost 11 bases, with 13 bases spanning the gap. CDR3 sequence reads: CASSERGTRSQHF. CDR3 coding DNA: TGTGCCAGCAGTGAACGAGGGACAAGGTCCCAGCATTTT.

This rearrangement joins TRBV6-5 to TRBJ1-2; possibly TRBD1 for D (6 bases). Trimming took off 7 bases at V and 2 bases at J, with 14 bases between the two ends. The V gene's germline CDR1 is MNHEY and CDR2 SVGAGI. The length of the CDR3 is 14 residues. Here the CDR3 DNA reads TGTGCCAGCAATCCCGGGGGGCAGAACTATGGCTACACCTTC. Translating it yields CASNPGGQNYGYTF.

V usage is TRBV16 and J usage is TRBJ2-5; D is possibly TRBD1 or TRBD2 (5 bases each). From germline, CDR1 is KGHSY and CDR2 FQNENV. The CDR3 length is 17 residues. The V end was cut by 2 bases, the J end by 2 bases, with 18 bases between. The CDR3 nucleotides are TGTGCCAGCAGCCAACCCCGTCGGGGACGGGGACAAGAGACCCAGTACTTC. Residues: CASSQPRRGRGQETQYF.

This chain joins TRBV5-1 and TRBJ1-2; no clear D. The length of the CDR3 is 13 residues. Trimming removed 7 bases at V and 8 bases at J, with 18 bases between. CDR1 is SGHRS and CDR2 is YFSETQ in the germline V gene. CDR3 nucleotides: TGCGCCAGCGGAGTCCCCCCGAGGATCGGCTACACCTTC. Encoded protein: CASGVPPRIGYTF.

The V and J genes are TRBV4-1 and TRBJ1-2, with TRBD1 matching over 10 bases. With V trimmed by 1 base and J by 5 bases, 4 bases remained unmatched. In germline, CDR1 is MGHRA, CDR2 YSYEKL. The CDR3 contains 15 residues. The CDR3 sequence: CASSQGDRGGYGYTF. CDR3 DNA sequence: TGCGCCAGCAGCCAAGGGGACAGGGGAGGGTATGGCTACACCTTC.

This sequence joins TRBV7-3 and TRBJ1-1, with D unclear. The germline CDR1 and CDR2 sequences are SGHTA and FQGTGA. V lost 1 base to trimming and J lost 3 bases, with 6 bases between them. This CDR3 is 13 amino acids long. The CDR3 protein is CASSLMADTEAFF. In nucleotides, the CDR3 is TGTGCCAGCAGCTTAATGGCCGACACTGAAGCTTTCTTT.

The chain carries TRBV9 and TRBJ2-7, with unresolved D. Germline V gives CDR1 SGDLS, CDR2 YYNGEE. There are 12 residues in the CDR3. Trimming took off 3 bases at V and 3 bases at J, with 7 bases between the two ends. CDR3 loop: CASSATFYEQYF. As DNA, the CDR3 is TGTGCCAGCAGCGCCACGTTCTACGAGCAGTACTTC.

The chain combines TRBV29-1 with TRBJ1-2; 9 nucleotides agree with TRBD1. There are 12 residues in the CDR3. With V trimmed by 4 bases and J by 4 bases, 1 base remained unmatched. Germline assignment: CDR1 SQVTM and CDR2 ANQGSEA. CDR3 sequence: CSVGDRVYGYTF. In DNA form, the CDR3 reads TGCAGCGTTGGGGACAGGGTCTATGGCTACACCTTC.

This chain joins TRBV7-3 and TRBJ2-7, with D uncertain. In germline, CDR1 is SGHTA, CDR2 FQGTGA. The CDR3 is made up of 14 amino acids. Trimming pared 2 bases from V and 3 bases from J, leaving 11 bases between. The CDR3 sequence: CASSLLGRDYEQYF. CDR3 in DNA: TGTGCCAGCAGCTTATTGGGAAGGGACTACGAGCAGTACTTC.

In DNA, the CDR3 is TGTGCCAGCAGTCCGGGACAGGGACCCTCGGGTGGCTACACCTTC. As protein: CASSPGQGPSGGYTF. The chain combines TRBV6-5 with TRBJ1-2; TRBD1 matches 9 bases. Germline V CDR1 and CDR2: MNHEY, SVGAGI. The J segment lost 7 bases and the V segment lost 5 bases, leaving 11 bases of the junction unmatched. The CDR3 runs 15 residues.

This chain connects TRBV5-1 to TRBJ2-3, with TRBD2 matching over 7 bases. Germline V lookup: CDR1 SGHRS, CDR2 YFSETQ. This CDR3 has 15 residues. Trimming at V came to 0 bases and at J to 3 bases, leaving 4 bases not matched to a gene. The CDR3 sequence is CASSLDTSATDTQYF. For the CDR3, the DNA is TGCGCCAGCAGCTTGGACACTAGCGCGACAGATACGCAGTATTTT.

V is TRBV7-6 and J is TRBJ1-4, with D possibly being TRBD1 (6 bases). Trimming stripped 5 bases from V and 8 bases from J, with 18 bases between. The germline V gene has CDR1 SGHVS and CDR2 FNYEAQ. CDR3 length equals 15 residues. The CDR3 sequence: CASSPQRGLREKLFF. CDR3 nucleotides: TGTGCCAGCAGCCCCCAGAGGGGGTTGCGGGAAAAACTGTTTTTT.

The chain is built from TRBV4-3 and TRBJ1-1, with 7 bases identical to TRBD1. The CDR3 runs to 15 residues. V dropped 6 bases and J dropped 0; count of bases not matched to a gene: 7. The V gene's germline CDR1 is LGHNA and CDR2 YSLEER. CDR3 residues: CASRHTGVMNTEAFF. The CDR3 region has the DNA TGCGCCAGCAGACACACAGGGGTGATGAACACTGAAGCTTTCTTT.

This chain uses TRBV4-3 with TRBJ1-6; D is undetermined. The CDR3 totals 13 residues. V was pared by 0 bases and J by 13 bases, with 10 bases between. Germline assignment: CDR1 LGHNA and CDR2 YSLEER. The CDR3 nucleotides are TGCGCCAGCAGCCAAGATATCCCCGAGCCCCTCCACTTT. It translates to CASSQDIPEPLHF.

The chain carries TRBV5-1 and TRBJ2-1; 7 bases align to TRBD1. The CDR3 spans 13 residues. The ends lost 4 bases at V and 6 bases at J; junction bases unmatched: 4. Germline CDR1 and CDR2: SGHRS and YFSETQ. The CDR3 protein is CASSVTGANEQFF. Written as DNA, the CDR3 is TGCGCCAGCAGCGTCACAGGGGCCAATGAGCAGTTCTTC.

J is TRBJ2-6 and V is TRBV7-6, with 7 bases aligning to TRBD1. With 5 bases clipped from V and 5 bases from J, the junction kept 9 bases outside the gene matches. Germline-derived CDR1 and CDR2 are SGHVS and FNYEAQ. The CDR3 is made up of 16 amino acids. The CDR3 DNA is TGTGCCAGCAGCGGCCGACAGGGCCTGAGGGCCAACGTCCTGACTTTC. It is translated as CASSGRQGLRANVLTF.

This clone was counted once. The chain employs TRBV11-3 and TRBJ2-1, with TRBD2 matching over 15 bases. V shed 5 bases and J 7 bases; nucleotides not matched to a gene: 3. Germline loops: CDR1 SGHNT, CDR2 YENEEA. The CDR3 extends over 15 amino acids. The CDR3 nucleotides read TGTGCCAGCAGCCTGGGACTAGCGGGGGGAAATGAGCAGTTCTTC. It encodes CASSLGLAGGNEQFF. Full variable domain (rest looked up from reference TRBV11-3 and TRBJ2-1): EAGVVQSPRYKIIEKKQPVAFWCNPISGHNTLYWYLQNLGQGPELLIRYENEEAVDDSQLPKDRFSAERLKGVDSTLKIQPAELGDSAVYLCASSLGLAGGNEQFFGPGTRLTVL.

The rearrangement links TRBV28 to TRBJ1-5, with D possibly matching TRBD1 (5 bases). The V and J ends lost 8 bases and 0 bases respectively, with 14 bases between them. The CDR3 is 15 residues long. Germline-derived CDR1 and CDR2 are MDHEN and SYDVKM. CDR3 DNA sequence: TGTGCCAGCCTGGGGGTTATCGATAGCAATCAGCCCCAGCATTTT. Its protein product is CASLGVIDSNQPQHF.

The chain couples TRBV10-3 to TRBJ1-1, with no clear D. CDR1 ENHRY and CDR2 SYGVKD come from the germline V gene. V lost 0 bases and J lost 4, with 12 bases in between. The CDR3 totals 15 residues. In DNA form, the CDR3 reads TGTGCCATCAGTGAGTCTGTAGGGTCGGGCACTGAAGCTTTCTTT. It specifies CAISESVGSGTEAFF.

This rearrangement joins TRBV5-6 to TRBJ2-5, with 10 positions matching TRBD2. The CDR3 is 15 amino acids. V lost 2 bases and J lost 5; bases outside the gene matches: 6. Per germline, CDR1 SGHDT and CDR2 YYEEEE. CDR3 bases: TGTGCCAGCAGCTTCAAAGCGGGGGGGCGCGAGACCCAGTACTTC. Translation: CASSFKAGGRETQYF.

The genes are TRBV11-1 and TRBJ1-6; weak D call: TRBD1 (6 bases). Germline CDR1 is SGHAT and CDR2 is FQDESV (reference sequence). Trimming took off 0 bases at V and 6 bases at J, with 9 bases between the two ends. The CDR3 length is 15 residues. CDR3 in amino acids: CASSLAWTVNSPLHF. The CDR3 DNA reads TGTGCCAGCAGCTTAGCATGGACAGTTAATTCACCCCTCCACTTT. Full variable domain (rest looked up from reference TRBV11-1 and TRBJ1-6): EAEVAQSPRYKITEKSQAVAFWCDPISGHATLYWYRQILGQGPELLVQFQDESVVDDSQLPKDRFSAERLKGVDSTLKIQPAELGDSAMYLCASSLAWTVNSPLHFGNGTRLTVT.

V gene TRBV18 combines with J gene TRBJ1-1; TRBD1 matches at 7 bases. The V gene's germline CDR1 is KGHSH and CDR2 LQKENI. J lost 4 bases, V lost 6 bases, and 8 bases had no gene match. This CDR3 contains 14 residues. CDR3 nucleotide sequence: TGTGCCAGCTCCCTAACAGGGGACAGCACTGAAGCTTTCTTT. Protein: CASSLTGDSTEAFF.

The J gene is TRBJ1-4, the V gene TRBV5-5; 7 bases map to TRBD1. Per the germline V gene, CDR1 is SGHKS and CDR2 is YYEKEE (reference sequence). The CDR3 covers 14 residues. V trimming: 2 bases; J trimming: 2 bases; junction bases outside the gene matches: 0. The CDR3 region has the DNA TGTGCCAGCAGCTTACAGGGGACTAATGAAAAACTGTTTTTT. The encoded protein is CASSLQGTNEKLFF.

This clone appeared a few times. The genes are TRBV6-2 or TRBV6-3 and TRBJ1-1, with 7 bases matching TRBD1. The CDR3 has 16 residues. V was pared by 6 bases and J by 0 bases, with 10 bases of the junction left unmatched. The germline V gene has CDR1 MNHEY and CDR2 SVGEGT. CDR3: CASSRPGQVLNTEAFF. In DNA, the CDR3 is TGTGCCAGCAGCCGCCCAGGACAGGTTCTGAACACTGAAGCTTTCTTT.